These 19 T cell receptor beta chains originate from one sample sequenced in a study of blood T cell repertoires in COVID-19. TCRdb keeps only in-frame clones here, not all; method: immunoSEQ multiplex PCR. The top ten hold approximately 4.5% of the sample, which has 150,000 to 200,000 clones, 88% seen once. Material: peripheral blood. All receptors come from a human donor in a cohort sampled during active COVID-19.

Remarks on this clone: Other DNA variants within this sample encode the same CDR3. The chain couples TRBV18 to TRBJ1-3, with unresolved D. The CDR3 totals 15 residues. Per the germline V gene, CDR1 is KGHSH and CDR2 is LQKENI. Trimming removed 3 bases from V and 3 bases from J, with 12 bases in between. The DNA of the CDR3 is TGTGCCAGCTCACCTGACGGGAGCAGTGGAAACACCATATATTTT. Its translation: CASSPDGSSGNTIYF.

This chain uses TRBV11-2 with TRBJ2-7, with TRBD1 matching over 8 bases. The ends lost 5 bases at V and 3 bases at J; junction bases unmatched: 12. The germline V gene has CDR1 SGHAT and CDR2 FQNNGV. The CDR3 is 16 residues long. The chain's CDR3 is CASSPVDRQGLYEQYF. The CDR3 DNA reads TGTGCCAGCAGCCCCGTGGATAGACAGGGGCTCTACGAGCAGTACTTC. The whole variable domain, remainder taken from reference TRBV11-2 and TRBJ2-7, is EAGVAQSPRYKIIEKRQSVAFWCNPISGHATLYWYQQILGQGPKLLIQFQNNGVVDDSQLPKDRFSAERLKGVDSTLKIQPAKLEDSAVYLCASSPVDRQGLYEQYFGPGTRLTVT.

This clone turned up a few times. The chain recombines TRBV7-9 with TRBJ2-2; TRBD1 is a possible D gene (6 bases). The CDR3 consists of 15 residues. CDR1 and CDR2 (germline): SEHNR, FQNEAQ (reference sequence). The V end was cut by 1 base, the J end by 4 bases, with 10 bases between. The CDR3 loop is CASSLGGGGTGELFF. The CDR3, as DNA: TGTGCCAGCAGCTTAGGAGGGGGTGGCACCGGGGAGCTGTTTTTT.

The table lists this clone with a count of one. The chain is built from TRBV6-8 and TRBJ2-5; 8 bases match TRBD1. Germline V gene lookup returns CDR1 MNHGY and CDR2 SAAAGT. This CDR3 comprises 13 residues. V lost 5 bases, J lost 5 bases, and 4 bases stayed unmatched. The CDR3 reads CASSLQGAETQYF. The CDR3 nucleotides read TGTGCCAGCAGTCTCCAGGGGGCGGAGACCCAGTACTTC.

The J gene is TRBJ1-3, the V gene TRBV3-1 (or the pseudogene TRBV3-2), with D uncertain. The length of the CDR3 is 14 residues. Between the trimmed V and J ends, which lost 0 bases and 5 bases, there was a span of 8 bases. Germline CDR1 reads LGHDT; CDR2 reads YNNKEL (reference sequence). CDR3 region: CASSQDSVRNTIYF. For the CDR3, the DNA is TGTGCCAGCAGCCAAGATTCGGTTAGAAACACCATATATTTT.

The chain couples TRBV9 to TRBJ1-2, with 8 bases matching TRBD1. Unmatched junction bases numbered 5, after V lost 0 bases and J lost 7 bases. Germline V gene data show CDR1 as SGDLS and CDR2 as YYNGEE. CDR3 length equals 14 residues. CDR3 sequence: CASSVGQGFGGYTF. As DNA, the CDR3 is TGTGCCAGCAGCGTAGGACAGGGGTTTGGTGGCTACACCTTC. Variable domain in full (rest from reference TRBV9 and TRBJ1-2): DSGVTQTPKHLITATGQRVTLRCSPRSGDLSVYWYQQSLDQGLQFLIQYYNGEERAKGNILERFSAQQFPDLHSELNLSSLELGDSALYFCASSVGQGFGGYTFGSGTRLTVV.

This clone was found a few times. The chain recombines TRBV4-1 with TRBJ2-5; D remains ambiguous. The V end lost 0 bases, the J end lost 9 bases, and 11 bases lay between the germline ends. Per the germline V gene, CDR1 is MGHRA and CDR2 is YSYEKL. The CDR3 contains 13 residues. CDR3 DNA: TGCGCCAGCAGCCAAGATGGAGAGACGCCCCAGTACTTC. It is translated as CASSQDGETPQYF.

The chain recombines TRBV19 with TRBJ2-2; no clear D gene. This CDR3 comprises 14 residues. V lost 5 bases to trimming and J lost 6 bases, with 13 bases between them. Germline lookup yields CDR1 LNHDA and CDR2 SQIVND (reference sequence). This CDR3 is CASSLLIASGELFF. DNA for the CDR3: TGTGCCAGTAGTCTTCTCATAGCTTCCGGGGAGCTGTTTTTT.

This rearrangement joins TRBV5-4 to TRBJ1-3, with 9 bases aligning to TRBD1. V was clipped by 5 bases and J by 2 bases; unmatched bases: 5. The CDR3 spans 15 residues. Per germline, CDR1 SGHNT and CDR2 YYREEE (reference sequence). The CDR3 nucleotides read TGTGCCAGCAGTCTAACAGGGGGCCCTGGAAACACCATATATTTT. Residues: CASSLTGGPGNTIYF. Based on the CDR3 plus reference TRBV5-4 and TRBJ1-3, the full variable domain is ETGVTQSPTHLIKTRGQQVTLRCSSQSGHNTVSWYQQALGQGPQFIFQYYREEENGRGNFPPRFSGLQFPNYSSELNVNALELDDSALYLCASSLTGGPGNTIYFGEGSWLTVV.

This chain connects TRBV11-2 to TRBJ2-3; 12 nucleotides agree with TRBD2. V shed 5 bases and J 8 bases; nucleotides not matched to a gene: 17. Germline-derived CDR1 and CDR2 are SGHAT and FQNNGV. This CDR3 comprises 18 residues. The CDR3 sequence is CASSPLRRLAGGRGTQYF. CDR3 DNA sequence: TGTGCCAGCAGCCCCCTTAGAAGGCTAGCGGGGGGGCGGGGTACGCAGTATTTT. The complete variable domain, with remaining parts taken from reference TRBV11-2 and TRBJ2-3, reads EAGVAQSPRYKIIEKRQSVAFWCNPISGHATLYWYQQILGQGPKLLIQFQNNGVVDDSQLPKDRFSAERLKGVDSTLKIQPAKLEDSAVYLCASSPLRRLAGGRGTQYFGPGTRLTVL.

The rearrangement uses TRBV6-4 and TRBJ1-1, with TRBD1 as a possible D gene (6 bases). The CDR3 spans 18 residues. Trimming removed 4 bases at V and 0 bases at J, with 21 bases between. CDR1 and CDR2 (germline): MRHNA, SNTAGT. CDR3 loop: CASSAPRTVGGLNTEAFF. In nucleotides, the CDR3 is TGTGCCAGCAGTGCCCCGCGGACAGTCGGGGGGTTGAACACTGAAGCTTTCTTT.

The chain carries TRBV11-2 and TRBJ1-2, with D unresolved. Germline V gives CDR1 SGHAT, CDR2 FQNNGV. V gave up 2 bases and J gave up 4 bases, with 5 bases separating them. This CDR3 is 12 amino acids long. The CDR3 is CASSLRGYGYTF. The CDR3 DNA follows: TGTGCCAGCAGCTTACGAGGCTATGGCTACACCTTC.

The CDR3 reads CASSFGGSYNEQYF. CDR3 coding DNA: TGTGCCAGCAGCTTTGGGGGCAGTTACAACGAGCAGTACTTC. J is TRBJ2-7 and V is TRBV7-9; a weak D match, TRBD1 (6 bases). In germline, CDR1 is SEHNR, CDR2 FQNEAQ (reference sequence). This CDR3 contains 14 residues. The V end lost 3 bases, the J end lost 5 bases, and 14 bases lay between the germline ends.

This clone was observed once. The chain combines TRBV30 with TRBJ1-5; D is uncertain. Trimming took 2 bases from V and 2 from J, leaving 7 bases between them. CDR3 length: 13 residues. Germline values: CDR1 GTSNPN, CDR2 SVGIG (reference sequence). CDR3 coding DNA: TGTGCCTGGAGTAACGGGGGCAATCAGCCCCAGCATTTT. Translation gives CAWSNGGNQPQHF.

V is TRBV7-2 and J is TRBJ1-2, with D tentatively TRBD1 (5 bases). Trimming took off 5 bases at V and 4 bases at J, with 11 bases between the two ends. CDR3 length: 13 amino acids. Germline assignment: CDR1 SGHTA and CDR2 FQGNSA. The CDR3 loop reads CASSPLGAYGYTF. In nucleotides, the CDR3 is TGTGCCAGCAGCCCCCTTGGGGCCTATGGCTACACCTTC.

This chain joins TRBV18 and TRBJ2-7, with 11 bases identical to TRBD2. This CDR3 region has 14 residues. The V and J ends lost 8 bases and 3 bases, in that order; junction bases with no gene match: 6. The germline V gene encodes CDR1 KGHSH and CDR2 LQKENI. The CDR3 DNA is TGTGCCAGCACATCCCTAGCGGGGGGCTACGAGCAGTACTTC. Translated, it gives CASTSLAGGYEQYF.

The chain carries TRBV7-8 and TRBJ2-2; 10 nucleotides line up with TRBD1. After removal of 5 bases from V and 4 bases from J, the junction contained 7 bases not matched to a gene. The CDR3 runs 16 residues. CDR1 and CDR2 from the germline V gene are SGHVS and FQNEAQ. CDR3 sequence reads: CASSIRTGGSTGELFF. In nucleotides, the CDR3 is TGTGCCAGCAGCATAAGGACAGGGGGGAGCACCGGGGAGCTGTTTTTT.

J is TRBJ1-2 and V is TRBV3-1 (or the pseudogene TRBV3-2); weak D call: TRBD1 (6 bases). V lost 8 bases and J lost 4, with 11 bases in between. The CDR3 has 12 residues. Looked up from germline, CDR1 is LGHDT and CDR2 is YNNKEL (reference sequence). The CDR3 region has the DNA TGTGCCAGCGGGCAGGGGCCCTATGGCTACACCTTC. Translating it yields CASGQGPYGYTF.

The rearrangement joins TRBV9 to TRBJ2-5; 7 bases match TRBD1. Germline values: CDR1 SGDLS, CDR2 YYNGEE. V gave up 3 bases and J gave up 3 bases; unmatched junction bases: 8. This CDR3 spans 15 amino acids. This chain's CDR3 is CASSEQPGGKETQYF. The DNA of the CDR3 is TGTGCCAGCAGCGAGCAACCAGGGGGAAAAGAGACCCAGTACTTC.